This T cell receptor beta chain came from a study of CD8 T cells in Susac syndrome. CDR1 MNHNS and CDR2 SASEGT come from the germline V gene. CDR3 size: 16 residues. The germline V and J ends were trimmed by 7 bases and 1 base, with 16 bases remaining between them. Reverse transcription used about 0.45 to 1 ug RNA and random hexamers. The authors amplified TCR beta CDR3 across 54 Vbeta and 13 Jbeta using immunoSEQ multiplex PCR. TCRdb called the immunoSEQ multiplex PCR reads again in MiXCR, with one record for every CDR3 protein. This table holds about 120,000 distinct CDR3 sequences, approximately 94% found once. On this clonotype itself: What it binds is unknown.

In blood CD8+ and CD4+ T cells, TCR beta underwent sequencing. Study outcomes and limitations: Regarding the TCR sequencing and HLA analysis, the study admitted that a relatively small number of individuals were involved.

The material sequenced was CD4+ T cells from PBMCs. This sequence originates from a human donor with multiple sclerosis. The J gene is TRBJ2-2, the V gene TRBV6-1; D unresolved. DNA of the CDR3: TGTGCCAGCACCCGCTTCGCGCAGCTGAACACCGGGGAGCTGTTTTTT. This translates into CASTRFAQLNTGELFF.